A single sample gave rise to the 28 T cell receptor beta chains below, sequenced in a study of cytomegalovirus exposure and HLA in healthy donors. Measured with immunoSEQ multiplex PCR; TCRdb has only the in-frame clones, and not every one. The table lists about 21,000 clones, around 97% of them singletons. Sequencing used PBMCs. These receptors were taken from a man aged 30-40 years in good health and CMV-seropositive.

V gene TRBV28 combines with J gene TRBJ2-7; D might be TRBD2 (5 bases). Deletions cut 6 bases from V and 6 bases from J, with 21 bases between. CDR3 length: 15 residues. Germline lookup yields CDR1 MDHEN and CDR2 SYDVKM. The CDR3 is CASSQHPQTGSEQYF. For the CDR3, the DNA is TGTGCCAGCAGCCAACACCCACAAACGGGGTCCGAGCAGTACTTC.

The chain has TRBV7-9 and TRBJ1-5; 7 nucleotides line up with TRBD1. The CDR3 consists of 13 residues. Germline loops: CDR1 SEHNR, CDR2 FQNEAQ (reference sequence). J was trimmed by 4 bases and V by 5 bases; bases with no gene match: 2. The CDR3: CASSPGQNQPQHF. The CDR3 coding sequence is TGTGCCAGCAGCCCGGGACAGAATCAGCCCCAGCATTTT. Full variable domain (outside the CDR3, taken from reference TRBV7-9 and TRBJ1-5): DTGVSQNPRHKITKRGQNVTFRCDPISEHNRLYWYRQTLGQGPEFLTYFQNEAQLEKSRLLSDRFSAERPKGSFSTLEIQRTEQGDSAMYLCASSPGQNQPQHFGDGTRLSIL.

In this sample, this clone turned up once. This sequence joins TRBV6-1 and TRBJ1-1; D remains unclear. From germline, CDR1 is MNHNS and CDR2 SASEGT. V lost 6 bases and J 3 bases, leaving 14 bases between the germline ends. The CDR3 sequence is 14 residues long. The CDR3 here is CASRDRSGYTEAFF. The CDR3 DNA reads as TGTGCCAGCAGGGATAGATCGGGTTACACTGAAGCTTTCTTT.

The V call is TRBV5-4, the J call TRBJ2-7; TRBD2 agrees at 10 bases. Germline V CDR1 and CDR2: SGHNT, YYREEE (reference sequence). Unmatched junction bases numbered 6, after V lost 3 bases and J lost 0 bases. The CDR3 has 16 amino acids. The DNA for the CDR3 is TGTGCCAGCAGCTCAAATCTAGCGGGAGCCTCCTACGAGCAGTACTTC. It specifies CASSSNLAGASYEQYF. Looking up the rest from reference TRBV5-4 and TRBJ2-7 gives the full variable domain: ETGVTQSPTHLIKTRGQQVTLRCSSQSGHNTVSWYQQALGQGPQFIFQYYREEENGRGNFPPRFSGLQFPNYSSELNVNALELDDSALYLCASSSNLAGASYEQYFGPGTRLTVT.

The genes are TRBV29-1 and TRBJ2-7; the D is unclear. Between the trimmed V and J ends, which lost 8 bases and 2 bases, there was a span of 13 bases. The CDR3 length is 12 residues. Germline V gives CDR1 SQVTM, CDR2 ANQGSEA. CDR3 nucleotides: TGCAGCCGATCCCCAGTGGCCTACGAGCAGTACTTC. Amino acids: CSRSPVAYEQYF.

The chain employs TRBV9 and TRBJ2-1; D possibly corresponds to TRBD1 (7 bases). Germline loops: CDR1 SGDLS, CDR2 YYNGEE. V was pared by 0 bases and J by 6 bases, with 13 bases between. The CDR3 totals 15 residues. The chain's CDR3 is CASSVAPGGSNEQFF. For the CDR3, the DNA is TGTGCCAGCAGCGTAGCCCCAGGGGGGAGCAATGAGCAGTTCTTC. The variable domain in full, with the rest retrieved from reference TRBV9 and TRBJ2-1, is DSGVTQTPKHLITATGQRVTLRCSPRSGDLSVYWYQQSLDQGLQFLIQYYNGEERAKGNILERFSAQQFPDLHSELNLSSLELGDSALYFCASSVAPGGSNEQFFGPGTRLTVL.

This rearrangement joins TRBV6-5 to TRBJ2-7; the match to TRBD2 covers 9 bases. Germline values: CDR1 MNHEY, CDR2 SVGAGI. The CDR3 sequence is 15 residues long. The V segment lost 5 bases and the J segment 0 bases; nucleotides outside the gene matches: 5. The CDR3, as DNA: TGTGCCAGCAGTCCCCTAGCGGGGCTCTCCTACGAGCAGTACTTC. Translation: CASSPLAGLSYEQYF.

The CDR3, as DNA: TGTGCCATCGGGAAAGGGACAGGGGCTGGAAACACCATATATTTT. It yields the protein CAIGKGTGAGNTIYF. The gene calls are TRBV10-3 and TRBJ1-3; 10 bases fit TRBD1. Germline V CDR1 and CDR2: ENHRY, SYGVKD. The CDR3 spans 15 residues. V trimming: 8 bases; J trimming: 2 bases; junction bases outside the gene matches: 6.

The chain is built from TRBV27 and TRBJ2-5; 7 bases map to TRBD2. The CDR3 has 15 residues. J gave up 5 bases and V 2 bases, and 8 bases lay outside the gene matches. Germline-derived CDR1 and CDR2 are MNHEY and SMNVEV (reference sequence). In nucleotides, the CDR3 is TGTGCCAGCAGTTTAGGTGGCGGGAGTTACGAGACCCAGTACTTC. It specifies CASSLGGGSYETQYF.

The CDR3: CASSPGTGKTDTQYF. In nucleotides, the CDR3 is TGCGCCAGCAGCCCCGGGACAGGGAAGACAGATACGCAGTATTTT. The chain recombines TRBV5-1 with TRBJ2-3; 9 nucleotides line up with TRBD1. The V segment lost 4 bases and the J segment 3 bases; nucleotides outside the gene matches: 6. Looked up from germline, CDR1 is SGHRS and CDR2 is YFSETQ. CDR3 length: 15 residues. The full variable domain, completed using reference TRBV5-1 and TRBJ2-3, is KAGVTQTPRYLIKTRGQQVTLSCSPISGHRSVSWYQQTPGQGLQFLFEYFSETQRNKGNFPGRFSGRQFSNSRSEMNVSTLELGDSALYLCASSPGTGKTDTQYFGPGTRLTVL.

The CDR3 is CASSQDSPYEQYF. DNA of the CDR3: TGCGCCAGCAGCCAAGACAGCCCCTACGAGCAGTACTTC. The genes are TRBV5-1 and TRBJ2-7; weak D call: TRBD1 (5 bases). CDR1 is SGHRS and CDR2 is YFSETQ in the germline V gene. This CDR3 has 13 residues. Trimming took off 4 bases at V and 2 bases at J, with 10 bases between the two ends.

This clone showed up just once. The chain carries TRBV5-1 and TRBJ2-7; 10 bases align to TRBD1. Germline V lookup: CDR1 SGHRS, CDR2 YFSETQ. J lost 0 bases, V lost 3 bases, and 6 bases had no gene match. The CDR3 totals 16 residues. DNA for the CDR3: TGCGCCAGCAGCTCCCGGACAGGGGGATCCTCCTACGAGCAGTACTTC. Protein sequence: CASSSRTGGSSYEQYF.

J is TRBJ1-4 and V is TRBV27; 9 bases are a match to TRBD1. Germline V gives CDR1 MNHEY, CDR2 SMNVEV (reference sequence). The trim removed 7 bases at V and 5 bases at J, leaving 11 bases unmatched. This CDR3 spans 16 amino acids. Here the CDR3 reads CASTHLGQGGNEKLFF. The CDR3 DNA reads as TGTGCCAGCACCCACCTGGGACAGGGCGGAAATGAAAAACTGTTTTTT.

The V gene is TRBV7-9, the J gene TRBJ1-2; TRBD1 might be the D (5 bases). The CDR3 runs 11 residues. Trimming shortened V by 5 bases and J by 7 bases, and 8 bases separated the two germline ends. Germline-derived CDR1 and CDR2 are SEHNR and FQNEAQ (reference sequence). This chain's CDR3 is CASSAGGGYTF. The CDR3 DNA sequence: TGTGCCAGCAGCGCCGGGGGTGGCTACACCTTC.

The chain links TRBV4-1 to TRBJ1-2, with 8 positions matching TRBD1. CDR3 length: 16 amino acids. The germline V gene has CDR1 MGHRA and CDR2 YSYEKL. V gave up 4 bases and J gave up 7 bases; unmatched junction bases: 14. The CDR3 DNA reads TGCGCCAGCAGCCCGATCCAATTCGACAGGGGTTTTGGCTACACCTTC. It is translated as CASSPIQFDRGFGYTF.

This chain joins TRBV4-1 and TRBJ2-7, with 10 nucleotides matching TRBD2. V trimming: 4 bases; J trimming: 4 bases; junction bases outside the gene matches: 7. Germline-derived CDR1 and CDR2 are MGHRA and YSYEKL. The length of the CDR3 is 15 residues. The CDR3 nucleotides are TGCGCCAGCAGCCGGGGTGAGCGGGAGGGTTACGAGCAGTACTTC. Protein sequence: CASSRGEREGYEQYF.

The V call is TRBV2, the J call TRBJ2-7; D might be TRBD1 (5 bases). V gave up 4 bases and J gave up 6 bases, with 16 bases separating them. Germline V gene sequence: CDR1 SNHLY, CDR2 FYNNEI. The CDR3 covers 14 residues. The CDR3 reads CASSVKGRPGEQYF. The CDR3 region has the DNA TGTGCCAGCAGTGTCAAGGGGCGCCCTGGCGAGCAGTACTTC.

The V call is TRBV6-1, the J call TRBJ2-2; TRBD2 matches 7 bases. Losses at the gene ends were 2 bases for V and 0 bases for J; bases not matched to a gene: 3. The CDR3 is made up of 16 amino acids. Germline V CDR1 and CDR2: MNHNS, SASEGT. The CDR3 bases are TGTGCCAGCAGTGAACCTGGGGGGGCGAACACCGGGGAGCTGTTTTTT. Its translation is CASSEPGGANTGELFF.

V is TRBV4-2 and J is TRBJ1-2; 7 positions agree with TRBD1. The germline CDR1 and CDR2 sequences are LGHNA and YNFKEQ. CDR3 size: 16 residues. V was pared by 0 bases and J by 5 bases, with 9 bases of the junction left unmatched. The CDR3 DNA sequence: TGTGCCAGCAGCCAAGATGGTGACAGGGCACTTTATGGCTACACCTTC. Its protein product is CASSQDGDRALYGYTF.

CDR3 bases: TGTGCCAGCAGTTTAGAGGGGGTCCCGCGGGGGGATACGCAGTATTTT. It is translated as CASSLEGVPRGDTQYF. V usage is TRBV28 and J usage is TRBJ2-3; D might be TRBD2 (7 bases). Germline CDR1 MDHEN, CDR2 SYDVKM. CDR3 size: 16 residues. V lost 2 bases and J lost 6, with 18 bases in between.

The chain has TRBV19 and TRBJ2-1; D unclear. The CDR3 totals 14 residues. CDR1 and CDR2 from the germline V gene are LNHDA and SQIVND (reference sequence). The germline V and J ends were trimmed by 3 bases and 3 bases, with 9 bases remaining between them. The CDR3 nucleotides are TGTGCCAGTAGTATGAGTCGCCGCTACAATGAGCAGTTCTTC. Translating it yields CASSMSRRYNEQFF.

V is TRBV27 and J is TRBJ1-3; maybe TRBD1 (6 bases). Germline CDR1 is MNHEY and CDR2 is SMNVEV (reference sequence). V lost 8 bases, J lost 0 bases, and 20 bases lay in between. This CDR3 comprises 17 residues. The CDR3 reads CASGSSQGPLSGNTIYF. DNA for the CDR3: TGTGCCAGCGGGTCCTCACAGGGTCCCCTCTCTGGAAACACCATATATTTT.

This clone was seen only once. The genes are TRBV7-8 and TRBJ1-5; no definite D call. This CDR3 is 14 amino acids long. Germline assignment: CDR1 SGHVS and CDR2 FQNEAQ. V gave up 0 bases and J gave up 4 bases, with 7 bases separating them. Here the CDR3 reads CASSLAGKNQPQHF. For the CDR3, the DNA is TGTGCCAGCAGCTTAGCCGGGAAAAATCAGCCCCAGCATTTT.

The gene calls are TRBV9 and TRBJ1-2, with a possible D match to TRBD1 (5 bases). Trimming cost V 0 bases and J 4 bases, with 16 bases left between them. Germline CDR1 reads SGDLS; CDR2 reads YYNGEE. The CDR3 runs 16 residues. CDR3: CASSVGGWAGVYGYTF. The CDR3 coding sequence is TGTGCCAGCAGCGTAGGTGGTTGGGCGGGGGTCTATGGCTACACCTTC.

J is TRBJ2-7 and V is TRBV6-5; possible D gene TRBD2, 6 bases. CDR3 length equals 13 residues. CDR1 and CDR2 from the germline V gene are MNHEY and SVGAGI. With 5 bases removed from V and 5 bases from J, the gap between germline ends came to 13 bases. CDR3 region: CASSPTSFHEQYF. CDR3 coding DNA: TGTGCCAGCAGTCCGACTAGTTTCCACGAGCAGTACTTC.

The genes are TRBV19 and TRBJ2-7, with 10 bases identical to TRBD1. With V trimmed by 5 bases and J by 1 base, 2 bases remained unmatched. The CDR3 extends over 14 amino acids. Germline CDR1 LNHDA, CDR2 SQIVND (reference sequence). For the CDR3, the DNA is TGTGCCAGTAGTTGGGGACAGGGGTCCTACGAGCAGTACTTC. It specifies CASSWGQGSYEQYF.

The chain uses TRBV5-1 and TRBJ2-3; a weak D match, TRBD1 (5 bases). The CDR3 spans 12 residues. Germline values: CDR1 SGHRS, CDR2 YFSETQ. V lost 4 bases, J lost 3 bases, and 6 bases lay in between. The CDR3 sequence: CASSRTTDTQYF. CDR3 coding DNA: TGCGCCAGCAGCCGGACAACAGATACGCAGTATTTT.

The rearrangement joins TRBV18 to TRBJ1-1; 11 nucleotides line up with TRBD1. Germline V CDR1 and CDR2: KGHSH, LQKENI. Trimming took 7 bases from V and 3 from J; bases not matched to a gene: 1. The CDR3 loop spans 13 amino acids. CDR3 nucleotides: TGTGCCAGCTGGGGACAGGGGGACACTGAAGCTTTCTTT. Protein product: CASWGQGDTEAFF.